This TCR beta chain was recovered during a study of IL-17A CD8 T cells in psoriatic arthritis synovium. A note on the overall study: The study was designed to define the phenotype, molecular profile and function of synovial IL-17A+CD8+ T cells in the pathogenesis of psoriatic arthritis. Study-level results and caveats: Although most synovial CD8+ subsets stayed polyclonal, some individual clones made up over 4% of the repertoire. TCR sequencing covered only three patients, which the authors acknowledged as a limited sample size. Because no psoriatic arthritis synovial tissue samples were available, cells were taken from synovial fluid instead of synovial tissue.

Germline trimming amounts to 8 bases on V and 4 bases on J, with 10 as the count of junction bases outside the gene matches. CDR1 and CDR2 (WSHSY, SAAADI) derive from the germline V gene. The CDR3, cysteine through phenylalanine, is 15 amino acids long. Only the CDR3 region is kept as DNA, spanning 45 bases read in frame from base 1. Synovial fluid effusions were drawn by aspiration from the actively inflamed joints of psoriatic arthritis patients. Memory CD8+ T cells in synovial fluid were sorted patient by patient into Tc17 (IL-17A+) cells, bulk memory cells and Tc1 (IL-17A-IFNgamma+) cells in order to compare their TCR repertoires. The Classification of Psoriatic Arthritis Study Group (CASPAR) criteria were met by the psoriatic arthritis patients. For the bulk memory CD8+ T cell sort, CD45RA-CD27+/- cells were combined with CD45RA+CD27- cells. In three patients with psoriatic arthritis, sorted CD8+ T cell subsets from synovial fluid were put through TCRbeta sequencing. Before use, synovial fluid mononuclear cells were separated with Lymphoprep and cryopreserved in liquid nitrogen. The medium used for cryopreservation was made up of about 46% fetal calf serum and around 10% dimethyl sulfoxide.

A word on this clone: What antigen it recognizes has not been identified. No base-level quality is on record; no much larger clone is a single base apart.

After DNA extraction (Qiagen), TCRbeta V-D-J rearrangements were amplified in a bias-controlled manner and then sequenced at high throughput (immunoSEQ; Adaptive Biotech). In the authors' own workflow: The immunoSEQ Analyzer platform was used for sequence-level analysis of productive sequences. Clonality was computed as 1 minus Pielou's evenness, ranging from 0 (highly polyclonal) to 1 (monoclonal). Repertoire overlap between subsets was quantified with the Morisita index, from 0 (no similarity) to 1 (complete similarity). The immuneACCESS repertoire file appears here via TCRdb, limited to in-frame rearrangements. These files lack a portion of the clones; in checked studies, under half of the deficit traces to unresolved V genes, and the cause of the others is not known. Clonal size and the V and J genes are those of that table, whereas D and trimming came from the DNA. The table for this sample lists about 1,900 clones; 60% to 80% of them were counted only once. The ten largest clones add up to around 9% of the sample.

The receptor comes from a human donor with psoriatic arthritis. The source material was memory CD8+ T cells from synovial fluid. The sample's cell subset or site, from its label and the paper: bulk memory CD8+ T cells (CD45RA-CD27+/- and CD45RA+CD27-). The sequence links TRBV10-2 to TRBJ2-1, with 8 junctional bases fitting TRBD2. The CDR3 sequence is CASESPSGGYNEQFF. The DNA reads TGCGCCAGCGAAAGCCCCAGCGGGGGTTACAATGAGCAGTTCTTC.